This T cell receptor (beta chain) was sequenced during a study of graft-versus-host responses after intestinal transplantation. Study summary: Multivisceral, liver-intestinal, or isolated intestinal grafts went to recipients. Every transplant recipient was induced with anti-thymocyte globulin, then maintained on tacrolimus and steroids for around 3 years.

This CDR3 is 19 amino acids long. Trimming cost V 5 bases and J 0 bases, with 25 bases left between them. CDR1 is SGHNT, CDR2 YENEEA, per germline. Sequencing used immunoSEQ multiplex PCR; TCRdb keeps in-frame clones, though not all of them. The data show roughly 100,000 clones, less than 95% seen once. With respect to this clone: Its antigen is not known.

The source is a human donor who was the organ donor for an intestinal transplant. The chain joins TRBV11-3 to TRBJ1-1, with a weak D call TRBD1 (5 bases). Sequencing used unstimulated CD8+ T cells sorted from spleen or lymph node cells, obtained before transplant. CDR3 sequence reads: CASSTWGQGRRSVNTEAFF. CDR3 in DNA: TGTGCCAGCAGCACTTGGGGCCAGGGCCGCCGTTCAGTGAACACTGAAGCTTTCTTT.